Below, 2 T cell receptor beta chains from the same sample are listed, as sequenced in a study of blood T cell repertoires in COVID-19. The method was immunoSEQ multiplex PCR; TCRdb's version includes in-frame clones alone and lacks a portion of them. The repertoire holds some 300,000 clones, with around 89% as singletons. Sequenced material: peripheral blood. The source of these receptors is a woman in her fifties or sixties with COVID-19, enrolled during active disease.

The rearrangement joins TRBV6-5 to TRBJ1-5; TRBD1 is a possible D gene (5 bases). Germline lookup yields CDR1 MNHEY and CDR2 SVGAGI. V was cut by 6 bases and J by 2 bases, with 14 bases left in between. The CDR3 runs 15 residues. CDR3: CASSFRRGGNQPQHF. CDR3 nucleotides: TGTGCCAGCAGCTTCAGGAGGGGAGGCAATCAGCCCCAGCATTTT.

V usage is TRBV11-2 and J usage is TRBJ2-3, with TRBD2 matching over 8 bases. The CDR3 contains 18 residues. Trimming took 4 bases from V and 4 from J; bases not matched to a gene: 16. CDR1 is SGHAT, CDR2 FQNNGV, per germline. CDR3 protein: CASSSRGGGGRKADTQYF. CDR3 nucleotides: TGTGCCAGCAGCTCGCGGGGAGGAGGCGGGAGGAAAGCAGATACGCAGTATTTT. The variable domain in full, with the rest retrieved from reference TRBV11-2 and TRBJ2-3, is EAGVAQSPRYKIIEKRQSVAFWCNPISGHATLYWYQQILGQGPKLLIQFQNNGVVDDSQLPKDRFSAERLKGVDSTLKIQPAKLEDSAVYLCASSSRGGGGRKADTQYFGPGTRLTVL.